The 5 T cell receptor beta chains listed next were all sequenced from one sample in a study of blood T cell repertoires in COVID-19. Measured with immunoSEQ multiplex PCR; TCRdb has only the in-frame clones, and not every one. The repertoire holds 200,000 or so clones, with around 90% as singletons. Material for sequencing was peripheral blood. Every receptor here comes from a man in his 70s with acute or convalescent COVID-19.

This clone was seen a single time. The sample contains more than one DNA sequence encoding this CDR3. The chain is built from TRBV28 and TRBJ1-2; D call uncertain. The CDR3 is made up of 13 amino acids. From germline, CDR1 is MDHEN and CDR2 SYDVKM. Trimming left V 2 bases short and J 2 bases short, with 6 bases between. The CDR3 sequence is CASSLAGNYGYTF. The CDR3 DNA is TGTGCCAGCAGTTTAGCAGGAAACTATGGCTACACCTTC.

The chain recombines TRBV18 with TRBJ1-1; D is uncertain. Trimming removed 0 bases from V and 0 bases from J, with 8 bases in between. The germline CDR1 and CDR2 sequences are KGHSH and LQKENI. The CDR3 consists of 15 residues. CDR3 region: CASSPPRKMNTEAFF. In DNA form, the CDR3 reads TGTGCCAGCTCACCACCGAGGAAAATGAACACTGAAGCTTTCTTT. The entire variable domain, with the rest obtained from reference TRBV18 and TRBJ1-1, is as follows: NAGVMQNPRHLVRRRGQEARLRCSPMKGHSHVYWYRQLPEEGLKFMVYLQKENIIDESGMPKERFSAEFPKEGPSILRIQQVVRGDSAAYFCASSPPRKMNTEAFFGQGTRLTVV.

The rearrangement links TRBV14 to TRBJ2-7; the match to TRBD2 covers 10 bases. The germline CDR1 and CDR2 sequences are SGHDN and FVKESK. J gave up 4 bases and V 3 bases, and 6 bases lay outside the gene matches. CDR3 length: 15 residues. The CDR3 spells CASSHGPGLAYEQYF. The CDR3 DNA follows: TGTGCCAGCAGCCATGGACCGGGACTAGCGTACGAGCAGTACTTC.

CDR3 sequence: CASSQAQGVKNSPLHF. CDR3 in DNA: TGTGCCAGCAGCCAAGCCCAGGGGGTAAAGAATTCACCCCTCCACTTT. The rearrangement links TRBV3-1 (or the pseudogene TRBV3-2) to TRBJ1-6; TRBD1 matches at 7 bases. V lost 1 base, J lost 7 bases, and 7 bases stayed unmatched. The CDR3 totals 16 residues. The germline CDR1 and CDR2 sequences are LGHDT and YNNKEL (reference sequence).

This rearrangement joins TRBV9 to TRBJ2-1, with a weak D call TRBD2 (5 bases). The V end lost 0 bases, the J end lost 8 bases, and 12 bases lay between the germline ends. The CDR3 totals 14 residues. Germline V lookup: CDR1 SGDLS, CDR2 YYNGEE. The DNA for the CDR3 is TGTGCCAGCAGCGTAGGGGGTGAGGGCTATGAGCAGTTCTTC. Residues: CASSVGGEGYEQFF.